This TCR beta chain was found in a study of molecular identifiers for immune sequencing clone quantification. General study findings and limits: Over 97% of CMV-specific effector molecules, but under 1% of naive ones, were in clones above 20 copies.

The germline CDR1 and CDR2 sequences are SGHTA and FQGNSA. The length of the CDR3 is 15 residues. The V and J ends lost 3 bases and 16 bases respectively, with 25 bases between them. Previously reported methods and listed TCR primers produced the bulk TCR libraries. TCRdb recomputed calls from the PCR reads with MiXCR, one row per CDR3 protein. The sample contains some 89,000 distinct CDR3 sequences, roughly 24% of which appear only once. This clonotype was found once. Its target is not known. This sequence may be a read error, since a much larger clone differs from it by one base. The chain joins TRBV7-2 to TRBJ1-3; D unresolved. The source is a human donor in good health. Some libraries in this study had Jurkat cell RNA spiked in. Sequencing input: naive CD8+ T cells from blood, with Jurkat cell RNA spiked in. Subset here: FACS-sorted CD8+CD4-CCR7+CD45RA+ naive T cells. CDR3 sequence (DNA): TGTACCAGCAGCTTCATTTCCCAAAGGACGGAAGGAGTGTATTTT. Translating it yields CTSSFISQRTEGVYF.